This T cell receptor beta chain was retrieved from a study of CD8+CD57+ T cells in acquired aplastic anemia. V lost 3 bases and J lost 5, with 8 bases in between. This CDR3 contains 13 residues. Per germline, CDR1 SNHLY and CDR2 FYNNEI. Patients selected for sequencing had displayed CD8+CD57+ cell expansion by flow cytometry. Blood samples were obtained from patients who had received no prior therapy. It was genomic DNA that served as the template for profiling TCR beta VDJ and CDR3. Using its own MiXCR run on the reads, TCRdb lists one record per CDR3 protein. The sample has hundreds of thousands of distinct CDR3 sequences, around a third seen once. This clonotype was detected many times.

The V and J genes are TRBV2 and TRBJ1-5, with D perhaps matching TRBD1 (5 bases). Specimen: sorted CD4+, CD8+, or CD8+CD57+ T cells (not recorded which) from PBMCs. The TCR sequence derives from a human donor with aplastic anemia. The CDR3 nucleotides are TGTGCCAGCAGTGATCAACAGGATCAGCCCCAGCATTTT. Translated: CASSDQQDQPQHF.